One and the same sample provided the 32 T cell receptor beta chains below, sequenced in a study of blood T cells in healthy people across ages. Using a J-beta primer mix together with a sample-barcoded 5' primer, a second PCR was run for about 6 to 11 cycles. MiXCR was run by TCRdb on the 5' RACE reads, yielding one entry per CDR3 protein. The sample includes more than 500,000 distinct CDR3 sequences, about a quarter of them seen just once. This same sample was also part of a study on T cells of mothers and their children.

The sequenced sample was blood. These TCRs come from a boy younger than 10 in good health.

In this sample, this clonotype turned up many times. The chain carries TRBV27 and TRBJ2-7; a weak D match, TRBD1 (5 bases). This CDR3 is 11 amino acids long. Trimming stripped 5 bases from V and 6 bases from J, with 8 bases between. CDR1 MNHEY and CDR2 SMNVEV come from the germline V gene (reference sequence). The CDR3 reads CASSVGVEQYF. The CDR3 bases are TGTGCCAGCAGTGTAGGGGTCGAGCAGTACTTC.

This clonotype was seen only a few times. CDR3 loop: CASSEGRTVNEKLFF. Here the CDR3 DNA reads TGTGCCAGCAGTGAAGGCCGGACAGTTAATGAAAAACTGTTTTTT. The chain uses TRBV6-1 and TRBJ1-4; D is perhaps TRBD1 (6 bases). Trimming shortened V by 1 base and J by 4 bases, and 10 bases separated the two germline ends. The CDR3 totals 15 residues. Germline V gives CDR1 MNHNS, CDR2 SASEGT.

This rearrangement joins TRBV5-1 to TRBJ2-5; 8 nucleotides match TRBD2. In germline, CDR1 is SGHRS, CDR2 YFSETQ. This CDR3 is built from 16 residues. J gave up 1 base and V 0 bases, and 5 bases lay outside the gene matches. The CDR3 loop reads CASSLVGAGGQETQYF. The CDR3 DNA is TGCGCCAGCAGCTTGGTTGGGGCGGGAGGCCAAGAGACCCAGTACTTC.

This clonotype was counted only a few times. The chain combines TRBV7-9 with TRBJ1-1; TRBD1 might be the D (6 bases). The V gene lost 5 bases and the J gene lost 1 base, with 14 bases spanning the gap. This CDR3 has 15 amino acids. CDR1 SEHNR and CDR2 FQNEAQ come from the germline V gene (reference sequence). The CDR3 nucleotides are TGTGCCAGCAGCGGGTCGGGACAAAAGAACACTGAAGCTTTCTTT. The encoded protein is CASSGSGQKNTEAFF.

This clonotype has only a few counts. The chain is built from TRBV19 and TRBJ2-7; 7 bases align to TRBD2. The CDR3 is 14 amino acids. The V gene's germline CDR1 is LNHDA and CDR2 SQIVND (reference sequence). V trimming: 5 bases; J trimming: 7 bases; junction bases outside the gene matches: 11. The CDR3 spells CASSLSGPPGEQYF. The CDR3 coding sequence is TGTGCCAGTAGTCTTAGCGGGCCCCCTGGAGAGCAGTACTTC.

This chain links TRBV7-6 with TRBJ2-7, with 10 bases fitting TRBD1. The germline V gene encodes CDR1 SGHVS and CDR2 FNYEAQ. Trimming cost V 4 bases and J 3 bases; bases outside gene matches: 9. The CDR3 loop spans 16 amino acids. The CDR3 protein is CASSSVGTGEYYEQYF. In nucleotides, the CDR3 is TGTGCCAGCAGCTCAGTTGGGACAGGGGAGTACTACGAGCAGTACTTC.

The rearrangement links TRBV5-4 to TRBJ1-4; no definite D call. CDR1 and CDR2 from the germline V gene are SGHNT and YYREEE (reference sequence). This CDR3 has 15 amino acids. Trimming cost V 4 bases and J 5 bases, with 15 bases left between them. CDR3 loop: CASSDPAGKNEKLFF. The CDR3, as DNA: TGTGCCAGCAGCGACCCAGCGGGGAAAAATGAAAAACTGTTTTTT.

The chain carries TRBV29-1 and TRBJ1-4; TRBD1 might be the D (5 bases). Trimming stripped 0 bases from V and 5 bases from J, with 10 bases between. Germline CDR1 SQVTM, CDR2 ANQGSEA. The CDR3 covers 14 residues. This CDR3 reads CSVEETGLNEKLFF. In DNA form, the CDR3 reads TGCAGCGTTGAAGAAACAGGCCTAAATGAAAAACTGTTTTTT.

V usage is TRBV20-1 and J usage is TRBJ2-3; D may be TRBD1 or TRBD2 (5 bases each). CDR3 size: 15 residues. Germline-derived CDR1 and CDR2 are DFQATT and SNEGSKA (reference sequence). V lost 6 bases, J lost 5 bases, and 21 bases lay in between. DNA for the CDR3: TGCAGTGCCCCGGCGGGCCTGGACACAAAAGATACGCAGTATTTT. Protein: CSAPAGLDTKDTQYF.

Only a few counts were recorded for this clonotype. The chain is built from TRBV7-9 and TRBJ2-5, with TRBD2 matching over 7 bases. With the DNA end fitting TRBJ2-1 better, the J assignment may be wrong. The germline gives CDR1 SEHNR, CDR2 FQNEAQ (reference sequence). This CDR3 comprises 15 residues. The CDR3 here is CASSLWSGGGNEQFF. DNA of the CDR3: TGTGCCAGCAGCTTGTGGTCCGGCGGGGGAAATGAGCAGTTCTTC.

The CDR3 DNA reads as TGTGCCAGCAGAGAACAGAGTACCTACGAGCAGTACTTC. As protein: CASREQSTYEQYF. This chain links TRBV2 with TRBJ2-7, with D unresolved. Trimming removed 6 bases at V and 2 bases at J, with 11 bases between. CDR1 and CDR2 (germline): SNHLY, FYNNEI. The CDR3 is 13 residues long.

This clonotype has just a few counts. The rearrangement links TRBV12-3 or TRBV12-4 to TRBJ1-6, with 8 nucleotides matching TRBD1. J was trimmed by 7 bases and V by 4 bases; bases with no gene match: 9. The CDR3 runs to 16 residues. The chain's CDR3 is CASSSVDTGGNSPLHF. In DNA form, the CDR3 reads TGTGCCAGCAGTTCGGTGGACACAGGGGGAAATTCACCCCTCCACTTT.

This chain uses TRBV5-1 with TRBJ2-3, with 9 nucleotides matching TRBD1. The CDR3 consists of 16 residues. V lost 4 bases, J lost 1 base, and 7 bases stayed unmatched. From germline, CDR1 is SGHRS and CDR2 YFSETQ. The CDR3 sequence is CASSLTGGGGTDTQYF. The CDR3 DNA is TGCGCCAGCAGCCTGACAGGGGGTGGAGGCACAGATACGCAGTATTTT.

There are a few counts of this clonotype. This CDR3 is CAWDRGRGLYF. In nucleotides, the CDR3 is TGTGCCTGGGACAGGGGGCGAGGTCTGTACTTC. V gene TRBV30 combines with J gene TRBJ2-4; 10 bases are a match to TRBD1. V shed 5 bases and J 15 bases; nucleotides not matched to a gene: 7. CDR1 and CDR2 from the germline V gene are GTSNPN and SVGIG (reference sequence). The CDR3 loop spans 11 amino acids.

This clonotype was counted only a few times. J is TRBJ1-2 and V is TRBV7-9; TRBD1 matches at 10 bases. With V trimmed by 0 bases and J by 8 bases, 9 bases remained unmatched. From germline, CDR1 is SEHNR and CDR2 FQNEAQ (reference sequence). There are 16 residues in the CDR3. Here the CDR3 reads CASSLAGTGATFGYTF. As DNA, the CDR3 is TGTGCCAGCAGCTTAGCCGGGACAGGGGCCACCTTCGGCTACACCTTC.

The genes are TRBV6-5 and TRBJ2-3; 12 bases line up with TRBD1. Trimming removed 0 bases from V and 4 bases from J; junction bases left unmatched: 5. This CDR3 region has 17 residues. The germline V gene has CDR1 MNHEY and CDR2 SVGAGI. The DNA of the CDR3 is TGTGCCAGCAGTTACTCGACCGGGACAGGGGGCCCAGATACGCAGTATTTT. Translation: CASSYSTGTGGPDTQYF.

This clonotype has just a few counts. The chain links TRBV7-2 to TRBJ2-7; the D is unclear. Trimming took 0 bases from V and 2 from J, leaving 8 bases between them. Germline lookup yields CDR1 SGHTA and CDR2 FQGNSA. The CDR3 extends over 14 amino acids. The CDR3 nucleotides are TGTGCCAGCAGCTTAGCGTTCGAACCCTACGAGCAGTACTTC. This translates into CASSLAFEPYEQYF. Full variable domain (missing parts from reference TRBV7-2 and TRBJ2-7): GAGVSQSPSNKVTEKGKDVELRCDPISGHTALYWYRQSLGQGLEFLIYFQGNSAPDKSGLPSDRFSAERTGGSVSTLTIQRTQQEDSAVYLCASSLAFEPYEQYFGPGTRLTVT.

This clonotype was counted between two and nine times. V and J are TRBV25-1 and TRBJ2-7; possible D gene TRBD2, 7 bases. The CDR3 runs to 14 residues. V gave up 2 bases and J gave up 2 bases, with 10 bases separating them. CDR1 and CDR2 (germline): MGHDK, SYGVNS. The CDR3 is CASSEIGGPYEQYF. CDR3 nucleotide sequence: TGTGCCAGCAGTGAAATCGGGGGGCCCTACGAGCAGTACTTC.

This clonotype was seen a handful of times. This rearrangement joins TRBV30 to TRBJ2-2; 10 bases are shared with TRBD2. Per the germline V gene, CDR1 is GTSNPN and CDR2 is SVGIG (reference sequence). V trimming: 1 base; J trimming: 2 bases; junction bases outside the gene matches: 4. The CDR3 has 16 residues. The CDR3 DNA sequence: TGTGCCTGGAGTGGACTAGCGGGCCATAACACCGGGGAGCTGTTTTTT. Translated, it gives CAWSGLAGHNTGELFF.

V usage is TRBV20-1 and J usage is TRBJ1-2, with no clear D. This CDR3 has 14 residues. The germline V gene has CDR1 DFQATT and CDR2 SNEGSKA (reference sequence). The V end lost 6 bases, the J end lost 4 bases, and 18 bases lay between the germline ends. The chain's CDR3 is CSAEDPGTAYGYTF. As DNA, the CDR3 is TGCAGTGCCGAAGATCCCGGAACCGCCTATGGCTACACCTTC.

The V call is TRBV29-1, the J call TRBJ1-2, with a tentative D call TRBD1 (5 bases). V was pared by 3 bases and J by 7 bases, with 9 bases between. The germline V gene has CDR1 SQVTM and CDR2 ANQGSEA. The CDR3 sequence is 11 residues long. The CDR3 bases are TGCAGCGTTGATTCTGGGGCTGGCTACACCTTC. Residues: CSVDSGAGYTF.

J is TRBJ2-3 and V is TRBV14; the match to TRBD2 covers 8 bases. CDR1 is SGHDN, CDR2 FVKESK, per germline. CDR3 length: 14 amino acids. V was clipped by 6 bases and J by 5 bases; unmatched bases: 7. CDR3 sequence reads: CASRKRGYKDTQYF. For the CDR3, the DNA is TGTGCCAGCAGGAAGCGGGGGTATAAAGATACGCAGTATTTT.

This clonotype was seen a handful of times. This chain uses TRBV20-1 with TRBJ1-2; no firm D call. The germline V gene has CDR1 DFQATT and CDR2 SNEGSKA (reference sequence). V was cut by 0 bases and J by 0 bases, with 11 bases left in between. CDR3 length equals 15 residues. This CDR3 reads CSARDEITANYGYTF. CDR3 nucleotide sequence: TGCAGTGCTAGAGATGAGATCACAGCTAACTATGGCTACACCTTC.

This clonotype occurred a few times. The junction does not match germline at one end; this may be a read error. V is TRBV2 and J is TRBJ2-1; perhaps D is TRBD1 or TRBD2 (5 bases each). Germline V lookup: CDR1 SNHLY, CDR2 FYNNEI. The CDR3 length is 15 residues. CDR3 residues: CASSVEGLHGSPLHF. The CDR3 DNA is TGTGCCAGCAGTGTTGAGGGGCTGCACGGTTCACCCCTCCACTTC.

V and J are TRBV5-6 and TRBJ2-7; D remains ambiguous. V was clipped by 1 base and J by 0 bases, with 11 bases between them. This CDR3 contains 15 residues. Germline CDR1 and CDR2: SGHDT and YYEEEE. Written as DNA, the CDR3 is TGTGCCAGCAGCTTGTTCTACCAGAGCTCCTACGAGCAGTACTTC. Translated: CASSLFYQSSYEQYF.

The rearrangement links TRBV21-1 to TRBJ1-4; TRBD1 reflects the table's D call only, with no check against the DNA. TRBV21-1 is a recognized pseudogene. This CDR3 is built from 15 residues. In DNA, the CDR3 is TGTGCCAGCAGCACGCCGACAGGCCTTAATGAAAAACTGTTTTTT. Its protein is CASSTPTGLNEKLFF.

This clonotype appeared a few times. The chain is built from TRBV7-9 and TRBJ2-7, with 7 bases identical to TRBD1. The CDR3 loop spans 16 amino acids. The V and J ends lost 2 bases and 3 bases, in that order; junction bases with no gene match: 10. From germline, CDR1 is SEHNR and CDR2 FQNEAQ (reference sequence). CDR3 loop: CASSLSPGQANYEQYF. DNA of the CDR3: TGTGCCAGCAGCTTATCCCCTGGACAGGCTAACTACGAGCAGTACTTC.

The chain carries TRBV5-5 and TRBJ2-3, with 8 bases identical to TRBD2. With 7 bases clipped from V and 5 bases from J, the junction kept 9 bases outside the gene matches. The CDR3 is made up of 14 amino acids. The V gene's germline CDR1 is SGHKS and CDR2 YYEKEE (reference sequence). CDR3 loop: CASGSGGPGDTQYF. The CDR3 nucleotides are TGTGCCAGCGGGTCGGGGGGGCCGGGAGATACGCAGTATTTT. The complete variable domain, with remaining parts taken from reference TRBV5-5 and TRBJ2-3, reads DAGVTQSPTHLIKTRGQQVTLRCSPISGHKSVSWYQQVLGQGPQFIFQYYEKEERGRGNFPDRFSARQFPNYSSELNVNALLLGDSALYLCASGSGGPGDTQYFGPGTRLTVL.

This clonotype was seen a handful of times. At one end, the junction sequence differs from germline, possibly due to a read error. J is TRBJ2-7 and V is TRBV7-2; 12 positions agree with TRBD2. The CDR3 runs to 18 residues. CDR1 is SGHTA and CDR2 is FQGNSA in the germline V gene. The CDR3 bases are TGTGCCAGCAGCTTACCTTCTAGCGGGAGGGTTCACTCCTACGGGCAGTACTTC. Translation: CASSLPSSGRVHSYGQYF.

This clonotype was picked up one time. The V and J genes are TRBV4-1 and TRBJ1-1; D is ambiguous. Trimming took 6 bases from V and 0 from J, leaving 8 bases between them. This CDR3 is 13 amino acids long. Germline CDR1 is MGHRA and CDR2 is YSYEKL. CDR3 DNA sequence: TGCGCCAGCAGGCGGACCATGAACACTGAAGCTTTCTTT. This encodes CASRRTMNTEAFF.

CDR3 coding DNA: TGTGCCAGCAGTTACGCCTCGCGAGCTGAGCAGTTCTTC. This codes for CASSYASRAEQFF. V usage is TRBV6-5 and J usage is TRBJ2-5; D is uncertain. The J call is in doubt because the DNA end fits TRBJ2-1 better. The CDR3 length is 13 residues. The germline V gene has CDR1 MNHEY and CDR2 SVGAGI.

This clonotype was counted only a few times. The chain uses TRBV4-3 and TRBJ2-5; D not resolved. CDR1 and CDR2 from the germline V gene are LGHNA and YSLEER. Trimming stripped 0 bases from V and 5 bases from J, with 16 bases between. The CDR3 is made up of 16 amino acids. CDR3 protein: CASSQDRASRSETQYF. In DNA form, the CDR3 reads TGCGCCAGCAGCCAAGATCGAGCTAGTCGGTCCGAGACCCAGTACTTC.